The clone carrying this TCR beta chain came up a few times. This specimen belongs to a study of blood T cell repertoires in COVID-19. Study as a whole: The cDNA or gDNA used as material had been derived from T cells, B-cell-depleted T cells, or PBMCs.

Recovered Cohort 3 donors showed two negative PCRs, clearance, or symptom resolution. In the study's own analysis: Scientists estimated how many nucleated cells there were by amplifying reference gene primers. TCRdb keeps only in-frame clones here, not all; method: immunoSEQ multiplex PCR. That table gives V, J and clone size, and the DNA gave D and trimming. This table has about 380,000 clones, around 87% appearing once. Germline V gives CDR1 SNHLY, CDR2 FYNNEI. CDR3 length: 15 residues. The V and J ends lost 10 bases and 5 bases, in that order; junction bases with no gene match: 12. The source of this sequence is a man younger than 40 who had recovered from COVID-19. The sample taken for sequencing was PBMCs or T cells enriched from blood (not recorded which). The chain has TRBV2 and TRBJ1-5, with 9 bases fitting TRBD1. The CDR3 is CAIATGTGIDQPQHF. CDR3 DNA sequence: TGTGCCATCGCGACCGGGACAGGGATTGATCAGCCCCAGCATTTT.